The present T cell receptor (beta chain) was sequenced within a study of cytomegalovirus exposure and HLA in healthy donors. The wider study: Previous work identified 120 million or so unique TCR beta sequences from about 179 million T cells. Regarding the study as a whole: Most subjects' HLA-A and HLA-B alleles were reportedly predicted from TCR beta sequences. According to the study, around 180 TCR beta chains were cytomegalovirus-associated.

CDR3 size: 11 residues. CDR1 is MDHEN, CDR2 SYDVKM, per germline. 13 Jbeta primers and 60 Vbeta primers were used for the PCR. The data were produced by immunoSEQ multiplex PCR, yet TCRdb's version contains in-frame clones alone and is incomplete. Listed are about 58,000 clones; around 4% falls within the top ten. With regard to this clone: The antigen is not known.

The chain employs TRBV28 and TRBJ1-1; no clear D. The source of this sequence is a male donor in good health and CMV-seronegative. Sequenced material: PBMCs. This CDR3 is CGTTGGTEAFF. Written as DNA, the CDR3 is TGTGGGACGACCGGAGGCACTGAAGCTTTCTTT.